One and the same sample provided the 21 T cell receptor beta chains below, sequenced in a study of cytomegalovirus exposure and HLA in healthy donors. Vbeta (60) and Jbeta (13) primers were used in the PCR. The protocol was immunoSEQ multiplex PCR, while the TCRdb copy is restricted to in-frame clones and leaves out a portion. The sample records about 120,000 clones, approximately 72% being singletons. Source material: PBMCs. All receptors derive from a man aged 55 to 70 in good health and CMV-seropositive.

The chain recombines TRBV5-4 with TRBJ2-7; D not resolved. There are 14 residues in the CDR3. Trimming removed 4 bases from V and 5 bases from J, with 16 bases in between. Germline loops: CDR1 SGHNT, CDR2 YYREEE (reference sequence). The CDR3 sequence: CASSLTARMDEQYF. As DNA, the CDR3 is TGTGCCAGCAGCCTCACGGCTAGGATGGACGAGCAGTACTTC.

The rearrangement links TRBV5-5 to TRBJ1-5; unclear D gene. This CDR3 region has 14 residues. The V gene lost 0 bases and the J gene lost 5 bases, with 9 bases spanning the gap. The germline V gene has CDR1 SGHKS and CDR2 YYEKEE (reference sequence). The CDR3 sequence is CASSLARNDQPQHF. The DNA of the CDR3 is TGTGCCAGCAGCTTGGCCAGAAATGATCAGCCCCAGCATTTT.

The gene calls are TRBV7-9 and TRBJ2-7, with D perhaps matching TRBD2 (5 bases). CDR3 size: 11 residues. Trimming cost V 5 bases and J 10 bases, with 12 bases left between them. Germline V CDR1 and CDR2: SEHNR, FQNEAQ (reference sequence). CDR3 DNA: TGTGCCAGCAGCCCTCGGGATTCACAGTACTTC. Protein sequence: CASSPRDSQYF.

The J gene is TRBJ1-1, the V gene TRBV5-6; TRBD1 might be the D (5 bases). Trimming removed 0 bases at V and 7 bases at J, with 10 bases between. The germline gives CDR1 SGHDT, CDR2 YYEEEE. This CDR3 has 13 residues. The CDR3 loop is CASSLAGSDEAFF. In nucleotides, the CDR3 is TGTGCCAGCAGCTTGGCAGGGTCCGATGAAGCTTTCTTT.

This clone was observed a single time. The gene calls are TRBV6-1 and TRBJ1-2; TRBD1 agrees at 11 bases. The CDR3 loop spans 14 amino acids. Germline CDR1 MNHNS, CDR2 SASEGT. The V segment lost 6 bases and the J segment 7 bases; nucleotides outside the gene matches: 7. In DNA, the CDR3 is TGTGCCAGCAGCAGGACAGGGGGCATGAGTGGCTACACCTTC. Its protein product is CASSRTGGMSGYTF.

The chain couples TRBV25-1 to TRBJ2-1, with 8 bases matching TRBD2. The V gene end was trimmed by 4 bases and the J gene end by 4 bases; junction bases not matched to a gene: 3. This CDR3 region has 14 residues. Germline V gene lookup returns CDR1 MGHDK and CDR2 SYGVNS. This CDR3 is CASSGAGGYNEQFF. The CDR3 DNA is TGTGCCAGCAGTGGGGCGGGAGGATACAATGAGCAGTTCTTC.

This chain joins TRBV6-1 and TRBJ1-6; D unresolved. The CDR3 spans 14 residues. V was cut by 8 bases and J by 6 bases, with 14 bases left in between. Germline V gene lookup returns CDR1 MNHNS and CDR2 SASEGT. DNA for the CDR3: TGTGCCAGCGGAACAGTGATATCTAATTCACCCCTCCACTTT. It specifies CASGTVISNSPLHF.

This clone was counted a single time. The CDR3 region has the DNA TGTGCCAGCAGCCAGGTAGGGACTCGAGGCTACACCTTC. Translated, it gives CASSQVGTRGYTF. The gene calls are TRBV5-5 and TRBJ1-2, with D perhaps matching TRBD1 (5 bases). V lost 4 bases, J lost 8 bases, and 15 bases lay in between. Germline V gives CDR1 SGHKS, CDR2 YYEKEE (reference sequence). This CDR3 has 13 amino acids.

This chain links TRBV2 with TRBJ1-2; perhaps TRBD1 as D (5 bases). CDR1 and CDR2 (germline): SNHLY, FYNNEI. The V end lost 4 bases, the J end lost 4 bases, and 13 bases lay between the germline ends. CDR3 length: 14 amino acids. The CDR3 DNA is TGTGCCAGCAGTGGGGGCGGGGTTAGCTATGGCTACACCTTC. Translated, it gives CASSGGGVSYGYTF.

This clone was detected only once. The chain uses TRBV10-3 and TRBJ2-2, with a weak D call TRBD1 (5 bases). There are 15 residues in the CDR3. With 6 bases removed from V and 0 bases from J, the gap between germline ends came to 11 bases. Germline V gene sequence: CDR1 ENHRY, CDR2 SYGVKD. CDR3 sequence: CAIRQVASNTGELFF. The DNA for the CDR3 is TGTGCCATCAGACAGGTGGCCTCGAACACCGGGGAGCTGTTTTTT.

This sequence joins TRBV6-1 and TRBJ1-2, with D maybe TRBD1 (5 bases). The CDR3 runs 14 residues. Germline V gene data show CDR1 as MNHNS and CDR2 as SASEGT. The V gene lost 2 bases and the J gene lost 4 bases, with 11 bases spanning the gap. The CDR3 loop reads CASSEPPGGYGYTF. DNA for the CDR3: TGTGCCAGCAGTGAACCCCCCGGGGGCTATGGCTACACCTTC.

V usage is TRBV6-6 and J usage is TRBJ2-7; the match to TRBD2 covers 8 bases. The V gene's germline CDR1 is MNHNY and CDR2 SVGAGI (reference sequence). The CDR3 covers 16 residues. V dropped 3 bases and J dropped 11; count of bases not matched to a gene: 18. The CDR3 here is CASSYDGRGSSGGEYF. The CDR3 DNA follows: TGTGCCAGCAGTTATGACGGCCGAGGATCCTCCGGGGGGGAGTACTTC.

The rearrangement joins TRBV30 to TRBJ1-3; 7 bases align to TRBD1. The ends lost 3 bases at V and 4 bases at J; junction bases unmatched: 12. Per germline, CDR1 GTSNPN and CDR2 SVGIG (reference sequence). This CDR3 contains 16 residues. In DNA, the CDR3 is TGTGCCTGGAGGGAAAACAGGGGTTTTAAGGGAAACACCATATATTTT. Translation: CAWRENRGFKGNTIYF. The variable domain in full, completed from reference TRBV30 and TRBJ1-3, reads SQTIHQWPATLVQPVGSPLSLECTVEGTSNPNLYWYRQAAGRGLQLLFYSVGIGQISSEVPQNLSASRPQDRQFILSSKKLLLSDSGFYLCAWRENRGFKGNTIYFGEGSWLTVV.

The rearrangement uses TRBV5-6 and TRBJ2-2, with 7 positions matching TRBD1. This CDR3 comprises 16 residues. Unmatched junction bases numbered 6, after V lost 0 bases and J lost 4 bases. CDR1 and CDR2 from the germline V gene are SGHDT and YYEEEE. CDR3 DNA: TGTGCCAGCAGCTTGGGTACAGGGGATCGCACCGGGGAGCTGTTTTTT. It is translated as CASSLGTGDRTGELFF. Based on the CDR3 plus reference TRBV5-6 and TRBJ2-2, the full variable domain is DAGVTQSPTHLIKTRGQQVTLRCSPKSGHDTVSWYQQALGQGPQFIFQYYEEEERQRGNFPDRFSGHQFPNYSSELNVNALLLGDSALYLCASSLGTGDRTGELFFGEGSRLTVL.

This chain links TRBV5-1 with TRBJ2-5, with D possibly being TRBD2 (6 bases). In germline, CDR1 is SGHRS, CDR2 YFSETQ. The CDR3 runs 14 residues. The V gene lost 4 bases and the J gene lost 3 bases, with 13 bases spanning the gap. The CDR3 region has the DNA TGCGCCAGCAGCCCGACCGGGAGTAAAGAGACCCAGTACTTC. It codes for CASSPTGSKETQYF.

The V gene is TRBV5-8, the J gene TRBJ2-1; 9 bases are a match to TRBD2. V was clipped by 4 bases and J by 4 bases; unmatched bases: 6. Germline V gene lookup returns CDR1 SGHTS and CDR2 YDEGEE. The CDR3 loop spans 15 amino acids. CDR3 in amino acids: CASSPMTSGYNEQFF. The CDR3 DNA is TGTGCCAGCAGCCCAATGACTAGCGGTTACAATGAGCAGTTCTTC.

This clone was seen only once. The chain carries TRBV19 and TRBJ2-1; 9 bases are a match to TRBD1. V lost 7 bases to trimming and J lost 9 bases; unmatched junction nucleotides: 16. This CDR3 spans 16 amino acids. Germline V gene sequence: CDR1 LNHDA, CDR2 SQIVND (reference sequence). In DNA, the CDR3 is TGTGCCAGTACCCCAAAGGCGGGACAGGGATTTTTTGAGCAGTTCTTC. It encodes CASTPKAGQGFFEQFF.

The chain uses TRBV5-5 and TRBJ1-1, with D possibly TRBD1 on 6 matching bases. Between the trimmed V and J ends, which lost 3 bases and 8 bases, there was a span of 26 bases. The length of the CDR3 is 17 residues. Per germline, CDR1 SGHKS and CDR2 YYEKEE (reference sequence). This CDR3 is CASSWGGSGALGGEAFF. In nucleotides, the CDR3 is TGTGCCAGCAGCTGGGGGGGCTCGGGGGCCTTGGGCGGGGAAGCTTTCTTT.

The rearrangement uses TRBV5-4 and TRBJ1-6; D is unresolved. This CDR3 is built from 15 residues. Germline CDR1 and CDR2: SGHNT and YYREEE (reference sequence). Trimming shortened V by 2 bases and J by 1 base, and 7 bases separated the two germline ends. The CDR3 coding sequence is TGTGCCAGCAGCTTTGAGGGTTCCTATAATTCACCCCTCCACTTT. Its protein product is CASSFEGSYNSPLHF. The full variable domain, rest sourced from reference TRBV5-4 and TRBJ1-6, is ETGVTQSPTHLIKTRGQQVTLRCSSQSGHNTVSWYQQALGQGPQFIFQYYREEENGRGNFPPRFSGLQFPNYSSELNVNALELDDSALYLCASSFEGSYNSPLHFGNGTRLTVT.

This clone was seen just once. The chain uses TRBV7-9 and TRBJ1-4, with a weak D call TRBD1 (5 bases). The CDR3 sequence is 17 residues long. Germline CDR1 SEHNR, CDR2 FQNEAQ (reference sequence). Trimming cost V 5 bases and J 3 bases, with 19 bases left between them. The DNA of the CDR3 is TGTGCCAGCAGCCCCTTGGGGGGGTTGGTGGCTAATGAAAAACTGTTTTTT. It codes for CASSPLGGLVANEKLFF.

This chain links TRBV7-2 with TRBJ2-1, with 7 bases identical to TRBD2. The CDR3 is made up of 16 amino acids. V lost 1 base to trimming and J lost 6 bases; unmatched junction nucleotides: 9. The V gene's germline CDR1 is SGHTA and CDR2 FQGNSA. CDR3 sequence: CASSLVRRAGTNEQFF. The DNA of the CDR3 is TGTGCCAGCAGCTTAGTTCGGAGAGCGGGGACCAATGAGCAGTTCTTC.